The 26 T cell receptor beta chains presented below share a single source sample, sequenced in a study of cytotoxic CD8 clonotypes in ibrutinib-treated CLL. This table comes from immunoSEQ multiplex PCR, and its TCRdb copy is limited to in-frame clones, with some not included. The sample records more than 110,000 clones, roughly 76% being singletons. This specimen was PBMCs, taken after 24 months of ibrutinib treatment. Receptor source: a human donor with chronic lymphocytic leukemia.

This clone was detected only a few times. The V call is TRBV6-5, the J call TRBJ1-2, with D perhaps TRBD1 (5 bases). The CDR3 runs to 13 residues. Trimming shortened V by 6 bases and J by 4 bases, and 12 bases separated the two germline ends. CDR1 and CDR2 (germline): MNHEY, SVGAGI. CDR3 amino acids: CASSPRDCYGYTF. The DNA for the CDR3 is TGTGCCAGCAGCCCCCGGGACTGCTATGGCTACACCTTC.

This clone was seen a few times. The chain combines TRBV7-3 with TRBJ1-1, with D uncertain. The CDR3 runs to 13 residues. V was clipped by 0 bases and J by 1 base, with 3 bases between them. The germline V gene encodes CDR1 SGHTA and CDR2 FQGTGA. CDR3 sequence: CASSLTGNTEAFF. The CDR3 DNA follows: TGTGCCAGCAGCTTAACAGGGAACACTGAAGCTTTCTTT.

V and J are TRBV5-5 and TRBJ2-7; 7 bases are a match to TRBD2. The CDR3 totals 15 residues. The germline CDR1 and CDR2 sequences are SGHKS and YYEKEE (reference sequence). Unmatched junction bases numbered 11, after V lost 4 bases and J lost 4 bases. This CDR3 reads CASSVGGGSMYEQYF. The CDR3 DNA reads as TGTGCCAGCAGCGTGGGAGGCGGGAGCATGTACGAGCAGTACTTC. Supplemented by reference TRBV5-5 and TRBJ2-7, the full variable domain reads DAGVTQSPTHLIKTRGQQVTLRCSPISGHKSVSWYQQVLGQGPQFIFQYYEKEERGRGNFPDRFSARQFPNYSSELNVNALLLGDSALYLCASSVGGGSMYEQYFGPGTRLTVT.

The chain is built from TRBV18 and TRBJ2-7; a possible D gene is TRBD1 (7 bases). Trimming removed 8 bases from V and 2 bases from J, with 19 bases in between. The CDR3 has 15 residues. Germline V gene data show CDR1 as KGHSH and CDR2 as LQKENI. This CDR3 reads CASRPPGGPPYEQYF. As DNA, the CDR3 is TGTGCCAGCCGACCGCCAGGGGGGCCCCCCTACGAGCAGTACTTC.

This CDR3 is CASSFLSGTGELFF. The CDR3 DNA is TGTGCCAGCAGTTTCCTTAGCGGGACCGGGGAGCTGTTTTTT. V is TRBV6-6 and J is TRBJ2-2; the match to TRBD2 covers 7 bases. V was clipped by 4 bases and J by 5 bases; unmatched bases: 4. CDR1 and CDR2 (germline): MNHNY, SVGAGI (reference sequence). The CDR3 is 14 amino acids.

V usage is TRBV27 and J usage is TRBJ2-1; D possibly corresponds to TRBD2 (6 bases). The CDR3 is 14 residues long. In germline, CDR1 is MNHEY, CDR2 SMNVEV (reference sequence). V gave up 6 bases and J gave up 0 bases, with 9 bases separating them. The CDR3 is CASRLATSYNEQFF. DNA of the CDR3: TGTGCCAGCAGGCTAGCGACCTCCTACAATGAGCAGTTCTTC.

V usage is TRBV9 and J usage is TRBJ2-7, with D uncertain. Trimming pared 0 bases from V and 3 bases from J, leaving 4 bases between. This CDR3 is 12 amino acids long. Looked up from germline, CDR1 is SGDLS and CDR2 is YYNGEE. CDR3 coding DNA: TGTGCCAGCAGCGTAGACTTCTACGAGCAGTACTTC. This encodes CASSVDFYEQYF.

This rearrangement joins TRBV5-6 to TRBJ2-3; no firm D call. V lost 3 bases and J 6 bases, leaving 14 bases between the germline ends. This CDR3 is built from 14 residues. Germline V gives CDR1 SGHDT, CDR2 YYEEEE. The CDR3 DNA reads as TGTGCCAGCAGCTCCCCCCCCCATACGGATACGCAGTATTTT. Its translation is CASSSPPHTDTQYF. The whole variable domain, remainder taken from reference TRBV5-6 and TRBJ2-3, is DAGVTQSPTHLIKTRGQQVTLRCSPKSGHDTVSWYQQALGQGPQFIFQYYEEEERQRGNFPDRFSGHQFPNYSSELNVNALLLGDSALYLCASSSPPHTDTQYFGPGTRLTVL.

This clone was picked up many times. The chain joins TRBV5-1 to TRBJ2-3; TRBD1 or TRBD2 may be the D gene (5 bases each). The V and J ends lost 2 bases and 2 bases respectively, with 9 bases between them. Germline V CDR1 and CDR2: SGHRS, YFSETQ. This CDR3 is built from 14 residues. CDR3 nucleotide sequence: TGCGCCAGCAGCTTTTGGGGGATCACAGATACGCAGTATTTT. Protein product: CASSFWGITDTQYF.

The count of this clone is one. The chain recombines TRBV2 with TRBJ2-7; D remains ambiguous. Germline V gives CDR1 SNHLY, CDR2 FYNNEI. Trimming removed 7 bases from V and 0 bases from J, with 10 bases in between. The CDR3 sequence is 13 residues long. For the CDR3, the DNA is TGTGCCAGCACTAAAGGGAACTCCTACGAGCAGTACTTC. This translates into CASTKGNSYEQYF.

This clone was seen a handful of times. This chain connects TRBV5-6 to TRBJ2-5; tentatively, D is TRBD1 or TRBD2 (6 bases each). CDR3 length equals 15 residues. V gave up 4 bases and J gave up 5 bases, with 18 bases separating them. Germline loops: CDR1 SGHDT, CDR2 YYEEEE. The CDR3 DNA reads TGTGCCAGCAGCCACGTATTGGGGGGCGGTGAGACCCAGTACTTC. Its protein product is CASSHVLGGGETQYF.

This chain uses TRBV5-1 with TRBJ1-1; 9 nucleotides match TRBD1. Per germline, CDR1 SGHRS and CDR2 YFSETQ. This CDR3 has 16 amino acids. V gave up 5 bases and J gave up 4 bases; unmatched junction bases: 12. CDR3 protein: CASSPGTGLGGTEAFF. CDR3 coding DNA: TGCGCCAGCAGTCCCGGGACAGGGTTAGGGGGCACTGAAGCTTTCTTT.

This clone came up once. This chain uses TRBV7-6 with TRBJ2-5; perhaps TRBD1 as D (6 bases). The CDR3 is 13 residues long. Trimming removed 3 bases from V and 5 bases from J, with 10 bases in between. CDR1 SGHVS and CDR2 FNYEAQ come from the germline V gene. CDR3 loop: CASSLGAQETQYF. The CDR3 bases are TGTGCCAGCAGCTTGGGGGCCCAGGAGACCCAGTACTTC. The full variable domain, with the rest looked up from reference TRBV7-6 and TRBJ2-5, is GAGVSQSPRYKVTKRGQDVALRCDPISGHVSLYWYRQALGQGPEFLTYFNYEAQQDKSGLPNDRFSAERPEGSISTLTIQRTEQRDSAMYRCASSLGAQETQYFGPGTRLLVL.

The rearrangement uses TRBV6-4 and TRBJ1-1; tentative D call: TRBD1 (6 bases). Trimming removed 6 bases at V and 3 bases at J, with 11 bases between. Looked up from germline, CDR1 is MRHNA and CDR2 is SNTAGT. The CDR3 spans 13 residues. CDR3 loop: CASSTGLDTEAFF. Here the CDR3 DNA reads TGTGCCAGCAGCACAGGGTTGGACACTGAAGCTTTCTTT.

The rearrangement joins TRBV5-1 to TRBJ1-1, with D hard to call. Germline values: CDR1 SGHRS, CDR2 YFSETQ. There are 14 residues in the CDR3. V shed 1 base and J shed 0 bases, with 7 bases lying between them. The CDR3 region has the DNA TGCGCCAGCAGCTTGTTTCCGCTGAACACTGAAGCTTTCTTT. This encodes CASSLFPLNTEAFF.

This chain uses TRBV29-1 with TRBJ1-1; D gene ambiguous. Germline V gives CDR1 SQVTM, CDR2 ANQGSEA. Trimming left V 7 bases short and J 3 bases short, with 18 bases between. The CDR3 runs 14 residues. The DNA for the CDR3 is TGCAGCGCCGGAGGCGGCCCCCAACACACTGAAGCTTTCTTT. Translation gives CSAGGGPQHTEAFF.

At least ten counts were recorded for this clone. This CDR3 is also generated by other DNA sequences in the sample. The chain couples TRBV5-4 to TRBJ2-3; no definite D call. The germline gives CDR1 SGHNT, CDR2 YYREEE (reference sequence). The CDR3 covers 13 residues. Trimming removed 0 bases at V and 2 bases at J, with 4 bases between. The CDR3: CASSLGSTDTQYF. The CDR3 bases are TGTGCCAGCAGCTTGGGGTCCACAGATACGCAGTATTTT.

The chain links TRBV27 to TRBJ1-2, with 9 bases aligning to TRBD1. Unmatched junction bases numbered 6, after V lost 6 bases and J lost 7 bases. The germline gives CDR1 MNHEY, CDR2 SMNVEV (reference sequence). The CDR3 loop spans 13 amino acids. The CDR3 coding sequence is TGTGCCAGCAGGGGACAGGGTATGAGTGGCTACACCTTC. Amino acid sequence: CASRGQGMSGYTF.

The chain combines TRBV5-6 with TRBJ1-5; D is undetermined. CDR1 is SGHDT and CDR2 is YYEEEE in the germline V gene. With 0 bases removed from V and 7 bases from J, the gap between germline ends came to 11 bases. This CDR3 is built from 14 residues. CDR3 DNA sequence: TGTGCCAGCAGCTTGGGGCCGGCCGGGCAGCCCCAGCATTTT. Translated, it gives CASSLGPAGQPQHF.

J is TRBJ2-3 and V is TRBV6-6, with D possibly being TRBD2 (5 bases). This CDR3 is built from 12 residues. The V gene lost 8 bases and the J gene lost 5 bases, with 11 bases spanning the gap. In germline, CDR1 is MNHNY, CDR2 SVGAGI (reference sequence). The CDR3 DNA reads TGTGCCAGCTTGGGCGCGGGAGATACGCAGTATTTT. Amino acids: CASLGAGDTQYF.

CDR3 loop: CASSPGQGTGTYEQYF. CDR3 DNA sequence: TGCGCCAGCAGCCCGGGACAGGGGACGGGGACCTACGAGCAGTACTTC. This chain uses TRBV4-1 with TRBJ2-7; TRBD1 agrees at 10 bases. The CDR3 loop spans 16 amino acids. J lost 2 bases, V lost 4 bases, and 8 bases had no gene match. Germline V CDR1 and CDR2: MGHRA, YSYEKL.

CDR3 sequence: CASSVGVGGRSGTQYF. The DNA for the CDR3 is TGTGCCAGCAGCGTAGGTGTCGGCGGGAGGTCTGGTACGCAGTATTTT. The chain is built from TRBV9 and TRBJ2-3; 8 bases match TRBD2. Per germline, CDR1 SGDLS and CDR2 YYNGEE. The CDR3 covers 16 residues. Trimming removed 0 bases from V and 8 bases from J; junction bases left unmatched: 11.

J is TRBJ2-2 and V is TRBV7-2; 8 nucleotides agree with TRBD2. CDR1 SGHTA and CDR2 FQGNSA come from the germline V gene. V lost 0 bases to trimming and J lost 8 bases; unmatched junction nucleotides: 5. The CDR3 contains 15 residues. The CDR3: CASSLASGLAGELFF. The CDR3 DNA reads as TGTGCCAGCAGCTTAGCGTCAGGACTAGCAGGGGAGCTGTTTTTT.

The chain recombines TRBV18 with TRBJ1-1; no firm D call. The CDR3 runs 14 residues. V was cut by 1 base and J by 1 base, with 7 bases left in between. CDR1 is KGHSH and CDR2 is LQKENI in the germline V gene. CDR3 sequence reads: CASSPRPANTEAFF. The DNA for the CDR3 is TGTGCCAGCTCACCACGACCGGCGAACACTGAAGCTTTCTTT.

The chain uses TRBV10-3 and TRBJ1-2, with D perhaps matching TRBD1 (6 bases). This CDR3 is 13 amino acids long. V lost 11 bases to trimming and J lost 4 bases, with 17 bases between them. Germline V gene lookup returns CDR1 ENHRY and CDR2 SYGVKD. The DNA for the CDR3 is TGTGCCGTGTACAGGGAAGCGGCCTATGGCTACACCTTC. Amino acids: CAVYREAAYGYTF.

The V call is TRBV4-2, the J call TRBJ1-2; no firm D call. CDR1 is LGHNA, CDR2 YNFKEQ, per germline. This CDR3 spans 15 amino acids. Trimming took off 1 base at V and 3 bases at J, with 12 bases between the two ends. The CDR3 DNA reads TGTGCCAGCAGCCAAGTTACGGGTGTAGACTATGGCTACACCTTC. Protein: CASSQVTGVDYGYTF.